The 8 T cell receptor beta chains reported below all come from one sample, sequenced in a study of shared clonotypes between healthy human individuals. Sequenced by immunoSEQ multiplex PCR; TCRdb stores in-frame clones only, minus some. The table shows hundreds of thousands of clones, with 96% occurring only once. Naivety among CD8 cells was defined by CD45RO negativity and positive CCR7 selection, thereby excluding terminally differentiated effector memory CD45RA+ cells. Sequencing was performed on naive CD8+ T cells sorted from blood. Every receptor here comes from a man aged 25-40 years in good health.

The rearrangement uses TRBV5-5 and TRBJ2-3; 7 bases map to TRBD2. CDR3 size: 17 residues. Germline V gives CDR1 SGHKS, CDR2 YYEKEE (reference sequence). Trimming cost V 4 bases and J 6 bases; bases outside gene matches: 17. The chain's CDR3 is CASSLLFLGGGRDTQYF. CDR3 DNA: TGTGCCAGCAGCCTGCTCTTTCTTGGGGGAGGGCGGGATACGCAGTATTTT.

The gene calls are TRBV29-1 and TRBJ2-7, with D possibly being TRBD2 (5 bases). The CDR3 runs 13 residues. From germline, CDR1 is SQVTM and CDR2 ANQGSEA. The ends were cut back, 7 bases at V and 2 bases at J, with 15 bases in the middle. CDR3 sequence reads: CSAFTDGTYEQYF. CDR3 sequence (DNA): TGCAGCGCCTTCACAGACGGGACCTACGAGCAGTACTTC.

The genes are TRBV28 and TRBJ2-7; D possibly corresponds to TRBD1 (6 bases). The germline V gene has CDR1 MDHEN and CDR2 SYDVKM. The CDR3 length is 14 residues. With 9 bases removed from V and 0 bases from J, the gap between germline ends came to 15 bases. The CDR3 here is CASRRQGLSYEQYF. Here the CDR3 DNA reads TGTGCCAGTAGAAGGCAGGGGCTCTCCTACGAGCAGTACTTC.

The rearrangement joins TRBV9 to TRBJ2-3; D perhaps matches TRBD2 (5 bases). Germline V lookup: CDR1 SGDLS, CDR2 YYNGEE. Trimming pared 4 bases from V and 2 bases from J, leaving 26 bases between. The CDR3 consists of 19 residues. CDR3 nucleotides: TGTGCCAGCAGCCCCGAAGGTTTAGCGTCAGAGGACCCCACAGATACGCAGTATTTT. Its protein product is CASSPEGLASEDPTDTQYF.

Here the CDR3 reads CASSVPGWDTEAFF. The CDR3 coding sequence is TGCGCCAGCAGTGTGCCGGGATGGGACACTGAAGCTTTCTTT. J is TRBJ1-1 and V is TRBV10-2; D is undetermined. The CDR3 consists of 14 residues. CDR1 is WSHSY and CDR2 is SAAADI in the germline V gene. The V end was cut by 4 bases, the J end by 3 bases, with 12 bases between.

This chain uses TRBV27 with TRBJ2-7; maybe TRBD2 (6 bases). CDR1 is MNHEY, CDR2 SMNVEV, per germline (reference sequence). Trimming removed 6 bases at V and 7 bases at J, with 22 bases between. The CDR3 runs to 15 residues. In DNA form, the CDR3 reads TGTGCCAGCAGCGCCCTGAGCGGGCACTCCGGGGAGCAGTACTTC. Its protein is CASSALSGHSGEQYF.

The CDR3 reads CASSPHDGPHNTQYF. The CDR3 DNA follows: TGTGCCAGCAGTCCCCACGACGGTCCCCACAATACGCAGTATTTT. V usage is TRBV6-5 and J usage is TRBJ2-3; D gene unclear. V lost 5 bases to trimming and J lost 7 bases, with 19 bases between them. Looked up from germline, CDR1 is MNHEY and CDR2 is SVGAGI. The length of the CDR3 is 15 residues.

This clone was observed a single time. The chain is built from TRBV6-6 and TRBJ2-1, with D perhaps matching TRBD1 (5 bases). This CDR3 has 13 residues. CDR1 is MNHNY, CDR2 SVGAGI, per germline (reference sequence). V was clipped by 2 bases and J by 9 bases, with 11 bases between them. The DNA of the CDR3 is TGTGCCAGCAGTTACGGCAGGGCGGCTGAGCAGTTCTTC. Protein sequence: CASSYGRAAEQFF.